This T cell receptor beta chain was recovered during a study of blood T cell repertoires in COVID-19. This table comes from immunoSEQ multiplex PCR, and its TCRdb copy is limited to in-frame clones, with some not included. The sample includes 450,000 to 500,000 clones, 75% to 90% of them seen just once. Participant ages covered about 18 to 100 years across about two dozen US areas. Participant reports of clinical history set cohort assignment. Recovery meant two consecutive negative NP/OP PCR tests, professional clearance, or resolved symptoms. CDR1 and CDR2 from the germline V gene are MNHEY and SVGAGI. This CDR3 contains 14 residues. The ends were cut back, 10 bases at V and 1 base at J, with 16 bases in the middle.

The source material was PBMCs or T cells enriched from blood (not recorded which). The receptor's source is a woman aged 18-29 years who had recovered from COVID-19. The chain has TRBV6-5 and TRBJ1-2; D remains ambiguous. Written as DNA, the CDR3 is TGTGCCACCCAGGAGGGAAAGGTTAACTATGGCTACACCTTC. Residues: CATQEGKVNYGYTF.